The entry below gives a single T cell receptor beta chain sequence along with its context. The antigen remains undetermined. Using immunoSEQ multiplex PCR, the repertoire was profiled, and TCRdb retains in-frame clones only, with some absent. In the table there are tens of thousands of clones, around 86% of which are singletons. This specimen belongs to a study of radiation and T cells in renal cell carcinoma. Study-wide results and caveats: Top tumor clonotypes rose in blood 2 weeks post-radiation, then contracted.

As to time point: blood 2 weeks post-SBRT. Treatment given: 15 Gy SBRT to primary tumor, nephrectomy 4 weeks later. Germline V gives CDR1 SGHTA, CDR2 FQGNSA. The CDR3 is 15 amino acids. V lost 5 bases to trimming and J lost 0 bases, with 13 bases between them. Sequencing used blood, obtained from a patient whose treatment included radiotherapy and nephrectomy. The clonotype comes from a woman in her 50s with renal cell carcinoma. The chain links TRBV7-2 to TRBJ1-1; unclear D gene. The CDR3 nucleotides are TGTGCCAGCAGCGATGAGACCCGAATGAACACTGAAGCTTTCTTT. It codes for CASSDETRMNTEAFF.